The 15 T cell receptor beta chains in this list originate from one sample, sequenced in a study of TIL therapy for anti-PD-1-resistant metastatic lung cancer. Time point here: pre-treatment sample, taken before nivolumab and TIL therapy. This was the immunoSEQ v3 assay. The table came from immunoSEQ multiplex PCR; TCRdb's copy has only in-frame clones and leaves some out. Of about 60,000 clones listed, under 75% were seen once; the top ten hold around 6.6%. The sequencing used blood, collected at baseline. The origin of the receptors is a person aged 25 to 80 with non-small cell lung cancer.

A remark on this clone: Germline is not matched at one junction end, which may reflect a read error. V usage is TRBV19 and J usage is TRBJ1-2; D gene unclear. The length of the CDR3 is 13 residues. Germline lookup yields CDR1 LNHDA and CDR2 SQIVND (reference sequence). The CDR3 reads CASSIRIVIRGWF. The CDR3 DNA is TGTGCCAGTAGTATTCGTATTGTAATCCGTGGGTGGTTC.

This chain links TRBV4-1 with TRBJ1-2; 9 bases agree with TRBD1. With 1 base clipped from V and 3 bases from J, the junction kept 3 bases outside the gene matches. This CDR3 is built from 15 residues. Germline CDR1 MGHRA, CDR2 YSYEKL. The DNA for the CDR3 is TGCGCCAGCAGCCAAGTTTGGACAGGGGACTATGGCTACACCTTC. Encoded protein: CASSQVWTGDYGYTF.

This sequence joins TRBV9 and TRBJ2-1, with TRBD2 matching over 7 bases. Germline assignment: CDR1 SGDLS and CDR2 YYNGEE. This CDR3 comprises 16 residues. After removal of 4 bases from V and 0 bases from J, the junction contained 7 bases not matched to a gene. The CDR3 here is CASSPSSGTSYNEQFF. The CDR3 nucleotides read TGTGCCAGCAGCCCCTCTAGCGGCACCTCCTACAATGAGCAGTTCTTC.

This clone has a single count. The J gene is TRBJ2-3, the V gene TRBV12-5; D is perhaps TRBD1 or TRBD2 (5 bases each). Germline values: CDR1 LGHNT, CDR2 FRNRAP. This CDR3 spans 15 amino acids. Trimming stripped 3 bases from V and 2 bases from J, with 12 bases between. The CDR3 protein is CASGFGTGYTDTQYF. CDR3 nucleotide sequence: TGTGCTAGTGGTTTCGGGACGGGGTACACAGATACGCAGTATTTT.

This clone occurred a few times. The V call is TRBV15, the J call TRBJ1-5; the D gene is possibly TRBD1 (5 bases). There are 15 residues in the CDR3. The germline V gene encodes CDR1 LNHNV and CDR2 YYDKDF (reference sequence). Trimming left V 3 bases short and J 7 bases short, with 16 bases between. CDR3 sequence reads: CATSSAGLYGQPQHF. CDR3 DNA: TGTGCCACCAGCAGCGCAGGGCTCTACGGGCAGCCCCAGCATTTT. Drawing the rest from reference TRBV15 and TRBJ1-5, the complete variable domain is DAMVIQNPRYQVTQFGKPVTLSCSQTLNHNVMYWYQQKSSQAPKLLFHYYDKDFNNEADTPDNFQSRRPNTSFCFLDIRSPGLGDTAMYLCATSSAGLYGQPQHFGDGTRLSIL.

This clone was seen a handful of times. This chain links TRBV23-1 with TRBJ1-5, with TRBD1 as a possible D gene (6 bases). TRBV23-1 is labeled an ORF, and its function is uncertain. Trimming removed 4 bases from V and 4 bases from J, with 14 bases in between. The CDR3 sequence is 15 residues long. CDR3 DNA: TGCGCCAGCAGTCTTCTGGGACAAGCGAATCAGCCCCAGCATTTT. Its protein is CASSLLGQANQPQHF.

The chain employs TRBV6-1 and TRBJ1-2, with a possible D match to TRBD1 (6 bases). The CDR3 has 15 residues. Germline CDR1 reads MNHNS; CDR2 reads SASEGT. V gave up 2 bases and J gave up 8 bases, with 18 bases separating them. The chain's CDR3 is CASSENREGLGGYTF. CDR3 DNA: TGTGCCAGCAGTGAAAACAGGGAAGGGTTGGGAGGCTACACCTTC.

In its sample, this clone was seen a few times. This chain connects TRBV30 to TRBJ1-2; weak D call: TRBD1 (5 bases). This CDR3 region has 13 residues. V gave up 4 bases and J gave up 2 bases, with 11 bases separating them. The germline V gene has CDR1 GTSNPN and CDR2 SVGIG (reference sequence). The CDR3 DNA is TGTGCCTGGAACCCAGGGATGAACTATGGCTACACCTTC. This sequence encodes CAWNPGMNYGYTF.

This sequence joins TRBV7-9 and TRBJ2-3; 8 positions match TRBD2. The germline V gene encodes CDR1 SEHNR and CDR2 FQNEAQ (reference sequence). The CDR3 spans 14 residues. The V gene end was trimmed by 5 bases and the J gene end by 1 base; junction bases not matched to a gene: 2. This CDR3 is CASSETSGTDTQYF. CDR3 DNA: TGTGCCAGCAGCGAGACTAGCGGCACAGATACGCAGTATTTT.

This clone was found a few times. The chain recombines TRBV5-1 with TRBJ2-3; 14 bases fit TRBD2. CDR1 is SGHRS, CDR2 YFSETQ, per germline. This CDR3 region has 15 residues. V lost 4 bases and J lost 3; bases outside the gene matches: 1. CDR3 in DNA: TGCGCCAGCAGCCGGACTAGCGGGGGGACAGATACGCAGTATTTT. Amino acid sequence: CASSRTSGGTDTQYF.

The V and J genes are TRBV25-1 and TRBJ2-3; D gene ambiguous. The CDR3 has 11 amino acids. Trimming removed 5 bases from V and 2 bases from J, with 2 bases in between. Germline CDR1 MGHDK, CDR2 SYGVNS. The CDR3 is CASSFTDTQYF. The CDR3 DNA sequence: TGTGCCAGCAGTTTCACAGATACGCAGTATTTT. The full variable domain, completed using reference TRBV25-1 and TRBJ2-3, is EADIYQTPRYLVIGTGKKITLECSQTMGHDKMYWYQQDPGMELHLIHYSYGVNSTEKGDLSSESTVSRIRTEHFPLTLESARPSHTSQYLCASSFTDTQYFGPGTRLTVL.

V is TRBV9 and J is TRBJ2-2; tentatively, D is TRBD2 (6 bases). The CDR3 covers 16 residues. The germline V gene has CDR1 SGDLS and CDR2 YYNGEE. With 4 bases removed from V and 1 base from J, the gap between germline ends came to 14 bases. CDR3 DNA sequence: TGTGCCAGCAGCCCCCGTCAAGCGGGGAACACCGGGGAGCTGTTTTTT. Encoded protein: CASSPRQAGNTGELFF. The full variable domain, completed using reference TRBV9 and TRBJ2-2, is DSGVTQTPKHLITATGQRVTLRCSPRSGDLSVYWYQQSLDQGLQFLIQYYNGEERAKGNILERFSAQQFPDLHSELNLSSLELGDSALYFCASSPRQAGNTGELFFGEGSRLTVL.

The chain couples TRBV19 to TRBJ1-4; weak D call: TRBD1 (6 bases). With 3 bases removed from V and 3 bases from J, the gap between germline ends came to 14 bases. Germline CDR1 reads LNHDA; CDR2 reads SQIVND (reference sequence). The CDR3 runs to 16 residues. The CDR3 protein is CASSIGQIPSNEKLFF. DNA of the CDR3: TGTGCCAGTAGTATTGGACAGATACCTTCTAATGAAAAACTGTTTTTT.

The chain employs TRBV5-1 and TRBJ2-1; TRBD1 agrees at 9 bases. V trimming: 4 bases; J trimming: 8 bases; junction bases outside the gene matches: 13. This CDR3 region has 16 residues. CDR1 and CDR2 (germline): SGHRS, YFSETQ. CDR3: CASSIIPGQGVDEQFF. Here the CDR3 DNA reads TGCGCCAGCAGCATTATCCCGGGACAGGGTGTCGATGAGCAGTTCTTC.

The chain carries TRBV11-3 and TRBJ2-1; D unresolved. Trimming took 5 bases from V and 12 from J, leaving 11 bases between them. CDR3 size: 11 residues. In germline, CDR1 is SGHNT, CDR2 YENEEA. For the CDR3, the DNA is TGTGCCAGCAGCGGAAGACATTTGCAGTTCTTC. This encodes CASSGRHLQFF.